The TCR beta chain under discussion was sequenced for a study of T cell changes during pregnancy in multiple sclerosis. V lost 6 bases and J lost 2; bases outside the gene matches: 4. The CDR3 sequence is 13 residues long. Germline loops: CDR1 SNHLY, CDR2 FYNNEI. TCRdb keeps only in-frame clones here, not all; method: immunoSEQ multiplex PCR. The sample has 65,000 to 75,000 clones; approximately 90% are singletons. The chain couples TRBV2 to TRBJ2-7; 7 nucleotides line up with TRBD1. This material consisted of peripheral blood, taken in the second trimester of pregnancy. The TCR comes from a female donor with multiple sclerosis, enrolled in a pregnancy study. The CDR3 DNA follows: TGTGCCAGCAGGGCCGGGACAGCCTACGAGCAGTACTTC. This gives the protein CASRAGTAYEQYF.